This T cell receptor beta chain is drawn from a study of cytomegalovirus exposure and HLA in healthy donors. Study-level results: Later on, a genetic analysis was performed. It linked a missense variant in DCLRE1C with V- and J-gene trimming of TCR beta. Through in vitro validation, three CMV-associated chains were shown to be specific for CMV antigens. What a later analysis reportedly showed was that an Asian-associated ancestry cluster had fewer N-insertions than the approximately 670-donor mean.

PCR involved 60 Vbeta and 13 Jbeta primers. Measured with immunoSEQ multiplex PCR; TCRdb has only the in-frame clones, and not every one. The sample shows 85,000 to 100,000 clones, approximately 89% of them seen only once. With respect to this clone: Antigen specificity is unknown.

Germline V CDR1 and CDR2: MGHRA, YSYEKL. Trimming took off 2 bases at V and 4 bases at J, with 8 bases between the two ends. This CDR3 is built from 13 residues. The sequence was obtained from a young man in good health and CMV-seropositive. Sequencing used PBMCs. The J gene is TRBJ1-1, the V gene TRBV4-1, with a tentative D call TRBD1 (5 bases). The CDR3 reads CASSQPGVTEAFF. CDR3 bases: TGCGCCAGCAGCCAACCGGGGGTCACTGAAGCTTTCTTT.